This T cell receptor (beta chain) appears in the sequencing data of a study of CD8+ T cells in alopecia areata. This CDR3 region has 15 residues. Trimming took 4 bases from V and 4 from J; bases not matched to a gene: 8. The germline V gene encodes CDR1 SGHDN and CDR2 FVKESK. TCR sequencing used cDNA made by reverse transcription of extracted RNA. Sequencing used immunoSEQ multiplex PCR; TCRdb keeps in-frame clones, though not all of them. The sample holds 95,000 to 150,000 clones; about 50% are singletons and the top ten take more than 9%. This TCR was sampled from a human donor with alopecia areata. The J gene is TRBJ2-7, the V gene TRBV14; 9 positions match TRBD1. Sequenced sample: NKG2D-low CD8+ T cells sorted from blood. The CDR3 nucleotides are TGTGCCAGCAGCCTCCCGGGACAGGGAAGTTACGAGCAGTACTTC. It is translated as CASSLPGQGSYEQYF.